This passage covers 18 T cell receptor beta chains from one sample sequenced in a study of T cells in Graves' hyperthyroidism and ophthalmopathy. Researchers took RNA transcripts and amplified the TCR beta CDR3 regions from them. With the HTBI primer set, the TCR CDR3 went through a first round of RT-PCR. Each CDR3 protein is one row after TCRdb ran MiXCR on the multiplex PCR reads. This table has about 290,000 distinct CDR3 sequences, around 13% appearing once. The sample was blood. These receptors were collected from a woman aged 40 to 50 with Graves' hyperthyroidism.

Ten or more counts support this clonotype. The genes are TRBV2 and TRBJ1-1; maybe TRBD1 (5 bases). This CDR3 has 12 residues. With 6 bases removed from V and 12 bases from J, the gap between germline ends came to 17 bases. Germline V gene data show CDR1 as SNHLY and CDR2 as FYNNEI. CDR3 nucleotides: TGTGCCAGCAGGGACAATACTAATCAGCCTTTCTTT. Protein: CASRDNTNQPFF. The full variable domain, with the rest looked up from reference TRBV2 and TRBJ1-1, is EPEVTQTPSHQVTQMGQEVILRCVPISNHLYFYWYRQILGQKVEFLVSFYNNEISEKSEIFDDQFSVERPDGSNFTLKIRSTKLEDSAMYFCASRDNTNQPFFGQGTRLTVV.

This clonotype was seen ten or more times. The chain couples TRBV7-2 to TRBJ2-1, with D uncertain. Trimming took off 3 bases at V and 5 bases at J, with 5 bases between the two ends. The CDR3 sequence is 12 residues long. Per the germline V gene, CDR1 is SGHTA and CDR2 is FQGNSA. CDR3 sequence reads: CASSLDDNEQFF. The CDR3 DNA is TGTGCCAGCAGCTTGGACGACAATGAGCAGTTCTTC. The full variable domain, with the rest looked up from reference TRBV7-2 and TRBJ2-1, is GAGVSQSPSNKVTEKGKDVELRCDPISGHTALYWYRQSLGQGLEFLIYFQGNSAPDKSGLPSDRFSAERTGGSVSTLTIQRTQQEDSAVYLCASSLDDNEQFFGPGTRLTVL.

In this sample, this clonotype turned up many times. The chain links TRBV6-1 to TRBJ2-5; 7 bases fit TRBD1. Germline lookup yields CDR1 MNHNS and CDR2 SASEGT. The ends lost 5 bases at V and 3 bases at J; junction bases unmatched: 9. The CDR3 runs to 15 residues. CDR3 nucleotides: TGTGCCAGCAGTCCCGTTCGTGGGACAGAAGAGACCCAGTACTTC. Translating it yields CASSPVRGTEETQYF.

The CDR3, as DNA: TGCAGCGTTCTATCTCGACCGGGCGAGCAGTACTTC. This translates into CSVLSRPGEQYF. The chain is built from TRBV29-1 and TRBJ2-7, with D uncertain. There are 12 residues in the CDR3. V shed 5 bases and J shed 6 bases, with 14 bases lying between them. Germline lookup yields CDR1 SQVTM and CDR2 ANQGSEA.

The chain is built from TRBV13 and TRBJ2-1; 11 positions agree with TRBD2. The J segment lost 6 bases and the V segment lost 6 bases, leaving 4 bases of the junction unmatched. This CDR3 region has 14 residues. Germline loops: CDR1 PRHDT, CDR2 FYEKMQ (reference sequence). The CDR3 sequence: CASRDGTSGNEQFF. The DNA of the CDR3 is TGTGCCAGCAGAGACGGGACTAGCGGCAATGAGCAGTTCTTC.

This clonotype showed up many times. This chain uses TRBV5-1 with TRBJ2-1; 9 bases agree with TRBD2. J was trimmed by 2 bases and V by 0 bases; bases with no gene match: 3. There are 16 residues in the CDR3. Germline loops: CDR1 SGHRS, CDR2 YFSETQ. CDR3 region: CASSLDVAGAYNEQFF. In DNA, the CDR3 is TGCGCCAGCAGCTTGGATGTAGCGGGAGCCTACAATGAGCAGTTCTTC.

CDR3 in amino acids: CASRVGQGLGEQFF. In DNA, the CDR3 is TGTGCCAGTAGGGTAGGGCAGGGCCTGGGTGAGCAGTTCTTC. The chain couples TRBV19 to TRBJ2-1; D possibly corresponds to TRBD1 (5 bases). Per germline, CDR1 LNHDA and CDR2 SQIVND (reference sequence). The germline V and J ends were trimmed by 6 bases and 9 bases, with 18 bases remaining between them. The CDR3 contains 14 residues.

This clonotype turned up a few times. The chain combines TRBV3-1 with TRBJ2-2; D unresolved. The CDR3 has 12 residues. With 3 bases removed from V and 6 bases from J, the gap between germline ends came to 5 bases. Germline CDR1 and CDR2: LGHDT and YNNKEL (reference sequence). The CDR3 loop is CASSHPPGELFF. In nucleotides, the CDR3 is TGTGCCAGCAGCCACCCCCCCGGGGAGCTGTTTTTT.

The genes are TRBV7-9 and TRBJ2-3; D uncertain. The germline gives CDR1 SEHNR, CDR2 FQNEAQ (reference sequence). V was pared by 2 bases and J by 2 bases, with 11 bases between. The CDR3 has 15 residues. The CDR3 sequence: CASSLMVSLTDTQYF. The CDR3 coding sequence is TGTGCCAGCAGCTTAATGGTCTCCCTCACAGATACGCAGTATTTT.

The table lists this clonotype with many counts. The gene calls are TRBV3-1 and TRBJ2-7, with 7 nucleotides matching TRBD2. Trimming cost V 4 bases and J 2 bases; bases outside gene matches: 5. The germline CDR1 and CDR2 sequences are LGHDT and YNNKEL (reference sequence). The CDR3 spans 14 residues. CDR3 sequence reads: CASSPGLGTYEQYF. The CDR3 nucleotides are TGTGCCAGCAGCCCCGGACTAGGTACCTACGAGCAGTACTTC.

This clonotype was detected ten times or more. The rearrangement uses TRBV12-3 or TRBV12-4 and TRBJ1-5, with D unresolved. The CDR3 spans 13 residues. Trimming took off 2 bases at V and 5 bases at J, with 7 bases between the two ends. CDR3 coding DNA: TGTGCCAGCAGTTTAAGTCGGGATCAGCCCCAGCATTTT. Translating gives CASSLSRDQPQHF.

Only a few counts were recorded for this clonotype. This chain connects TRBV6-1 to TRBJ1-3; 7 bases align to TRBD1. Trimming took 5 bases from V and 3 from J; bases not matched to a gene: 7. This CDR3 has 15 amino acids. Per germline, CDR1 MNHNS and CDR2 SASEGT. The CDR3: CASSLTGAGGNTIYF. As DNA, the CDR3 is TGTGCCAGCAGTCTCACAGGGGCGGGTGGAAACACCATATATTTT.

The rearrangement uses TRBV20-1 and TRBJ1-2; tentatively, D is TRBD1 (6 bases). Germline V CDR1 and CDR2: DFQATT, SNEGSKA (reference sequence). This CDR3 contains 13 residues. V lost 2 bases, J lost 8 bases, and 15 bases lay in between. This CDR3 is CSARRRQGNGYTF. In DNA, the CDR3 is TGCAGTGCTAGACGGCGGCAGGGGAACGGCTACACCTTC.

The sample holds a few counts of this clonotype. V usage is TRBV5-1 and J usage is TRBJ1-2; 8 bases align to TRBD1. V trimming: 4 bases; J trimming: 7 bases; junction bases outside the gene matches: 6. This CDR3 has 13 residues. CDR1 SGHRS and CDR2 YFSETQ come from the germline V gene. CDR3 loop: CASSQDRVGGYTF. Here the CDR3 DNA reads TGCGCCAGCAGCCAGGACAGGGTCGGTGGCTACACCTTC.

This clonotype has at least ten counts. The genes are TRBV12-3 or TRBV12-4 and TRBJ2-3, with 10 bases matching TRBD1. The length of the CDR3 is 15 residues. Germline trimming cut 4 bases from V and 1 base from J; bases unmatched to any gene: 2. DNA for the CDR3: TGTGCCAGCAGTTCAGGGACAGGGGGCACAGATACGCAGTATTTT. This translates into CASSSGTGGTDTQYF.

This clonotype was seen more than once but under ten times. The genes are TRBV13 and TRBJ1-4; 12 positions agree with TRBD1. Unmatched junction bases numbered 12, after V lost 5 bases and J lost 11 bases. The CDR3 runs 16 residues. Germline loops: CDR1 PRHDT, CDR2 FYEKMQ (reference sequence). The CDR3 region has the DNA TGTGCCAGCAGCAACCCGCGGGGACAGGGGGCTAAGAAACTGTTTTTT. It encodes CASSNPRGQGAKKLFF. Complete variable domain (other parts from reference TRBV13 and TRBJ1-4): AAGVIQSPRHLIKEKRETATLKCYPIPRHDTVYWYQQGPGQDPQFLISFYEKMQSDKGSIPDRFSAQQFSDYHSELNMSSLELGDSALYFCASSNPRGQGAKKLFFGSGTQLSVL.

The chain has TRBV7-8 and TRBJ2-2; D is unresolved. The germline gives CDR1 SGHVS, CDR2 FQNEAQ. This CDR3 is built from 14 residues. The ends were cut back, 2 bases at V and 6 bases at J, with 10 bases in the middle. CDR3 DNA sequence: TGTGCCAGCAGCTTACTCGCTGGCGCCGGGGAGCTGTTTTTT. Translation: CASSLLAGAGELFF.

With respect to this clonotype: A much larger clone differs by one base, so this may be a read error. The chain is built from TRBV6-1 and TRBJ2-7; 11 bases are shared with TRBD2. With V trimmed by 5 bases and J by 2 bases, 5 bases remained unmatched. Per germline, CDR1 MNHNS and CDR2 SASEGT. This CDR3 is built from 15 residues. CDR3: CASSPKTSGTYEQYF. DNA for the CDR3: TGTGCCAGCAGTCCGAAGACTAGCGGGACCTACGAGCAGTACTTC.